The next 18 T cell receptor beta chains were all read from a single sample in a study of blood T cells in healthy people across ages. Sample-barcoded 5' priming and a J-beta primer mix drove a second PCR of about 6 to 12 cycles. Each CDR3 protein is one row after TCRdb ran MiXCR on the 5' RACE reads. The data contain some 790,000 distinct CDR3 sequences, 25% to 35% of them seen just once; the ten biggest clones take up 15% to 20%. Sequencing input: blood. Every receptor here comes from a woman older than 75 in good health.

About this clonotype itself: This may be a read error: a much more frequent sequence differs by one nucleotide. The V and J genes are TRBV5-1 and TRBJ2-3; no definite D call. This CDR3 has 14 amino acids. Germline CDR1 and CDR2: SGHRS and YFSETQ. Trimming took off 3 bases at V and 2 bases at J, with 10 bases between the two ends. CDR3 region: CASSWATVTDTQYF. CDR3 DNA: TGCGCCAGCAGCTGGGCTACAGTCACAGATACGCAGTATTTT.

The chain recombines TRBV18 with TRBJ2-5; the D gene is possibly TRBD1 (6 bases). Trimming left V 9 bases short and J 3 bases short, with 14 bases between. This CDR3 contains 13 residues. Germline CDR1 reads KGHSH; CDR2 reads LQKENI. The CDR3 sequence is CASETGRKETQYF. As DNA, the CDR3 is TGTGCCAGTGAGACAGGACGAAAAGAGACCCAGTACTTC.

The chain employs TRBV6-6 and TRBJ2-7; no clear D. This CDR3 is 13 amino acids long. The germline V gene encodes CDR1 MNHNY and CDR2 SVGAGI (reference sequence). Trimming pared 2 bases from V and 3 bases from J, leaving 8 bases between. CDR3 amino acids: CASSYPPFYEQYF. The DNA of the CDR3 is TGTGCCAGCAGTTACCCTCCTTTCTACGAGCAGTACTTC.

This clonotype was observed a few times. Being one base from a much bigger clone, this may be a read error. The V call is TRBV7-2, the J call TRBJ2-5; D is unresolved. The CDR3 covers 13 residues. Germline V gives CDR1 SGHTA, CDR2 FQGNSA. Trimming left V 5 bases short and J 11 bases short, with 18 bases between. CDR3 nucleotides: TGTGCCAGCAGCCCTAAAACGGCGAGTGAGCAGTACTTC. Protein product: CASSPKTASEQYF.

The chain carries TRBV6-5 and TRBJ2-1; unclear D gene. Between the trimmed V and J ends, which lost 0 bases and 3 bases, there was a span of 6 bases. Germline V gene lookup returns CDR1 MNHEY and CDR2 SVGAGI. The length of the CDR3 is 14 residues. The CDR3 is CASSYSASYNEQFF. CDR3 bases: TGTGCCAGCAGTTACTCGGCCAGCTACAATGAGCAGTTCTTC.

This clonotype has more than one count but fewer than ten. The CDR3 DNA reads TGTGCCAGCAGCCAGGGTCTGGGACAGAGTAATTCACCCCTCCACTTT. Translated, it gives CASSQGLGQSNSPLHF. The chain joins TRBV6-5 to TRBJ1-6, with 7 bases matching TRBD1. With V trimmed by 6 bases and J by 6 bases, 11 bases remained unmatched. The CDR3 is made up of 16 amino acids. Per germline, CDR1 MNHEY and CDR2 SVGAGI.

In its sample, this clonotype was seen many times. This chain's CDR3 is CASSDGHWEGLTQYF. DNA for the CDR3: TGTGCCAGCAGCGACGGACATTGGGAGGGATTGACCCAGTACTTC. The gene calls are TRBV9 and TRBJ2-5, with 7 bases aligning to TRBD2. V dropped 3 bases and J dropped 7; count of bases not matched to a gene: 12. In germline, CDR1 is SGDLS, CDR2 YYNGEE. The CDR3 covers 15 residues. Full variable domain (outside the CDR3, taken from reference TRBV9 and TRBJ2-5): DSGVTQTPKHLITATGQRVTLRCSPRSGDLSVYWYQQSLDQGLQFLIQYYNGEERAKGNILERFSAQQFPDLHSELNLSSLELGDSALYFCASSDGHWEGLTQYFGPGTRLLVL.

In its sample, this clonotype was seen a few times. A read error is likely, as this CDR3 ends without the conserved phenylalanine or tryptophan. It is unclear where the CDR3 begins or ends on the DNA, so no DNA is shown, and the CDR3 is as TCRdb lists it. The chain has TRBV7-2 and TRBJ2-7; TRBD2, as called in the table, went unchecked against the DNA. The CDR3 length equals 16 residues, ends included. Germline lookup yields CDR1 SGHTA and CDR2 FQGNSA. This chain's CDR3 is CASSTSKGPIPTSSTS.

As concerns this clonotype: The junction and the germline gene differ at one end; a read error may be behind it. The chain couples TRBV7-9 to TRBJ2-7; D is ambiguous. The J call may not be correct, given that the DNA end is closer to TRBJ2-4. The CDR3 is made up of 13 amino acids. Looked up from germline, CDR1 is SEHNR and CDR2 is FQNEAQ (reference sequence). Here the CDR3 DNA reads TGTACCAGCAGCTCCGGCAGTTCCAACATTCAGTACTTC. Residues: CTSSSGSSNIQYF.

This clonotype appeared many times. For the CDR3, the DNA is TGCGCCAGCAGCCAAGAGGTAGCGGGGGGGCGGAATGAGCAGTTCTTC. Encoded protein: CASSQEVAGGRNEQFF. The V call is TRBV4-3, the J call TRBJ2-1, with 11 nucleotides matching TRBD2. In germline, CDR1 is LGHNA, CDR2 YSLEER. The CDR3 has 16 residues. V shed 0 bases and J 7 bases; nucleotides not matched to a gene: 5.

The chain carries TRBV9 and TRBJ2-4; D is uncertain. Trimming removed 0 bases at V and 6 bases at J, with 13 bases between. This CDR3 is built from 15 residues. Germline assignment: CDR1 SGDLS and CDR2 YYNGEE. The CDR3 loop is CASSVGPDHLNIQYF. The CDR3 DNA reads TGTGCCAGCAGCGTAGGGCCGGATCATTTAAACATTCAGTACTTC.

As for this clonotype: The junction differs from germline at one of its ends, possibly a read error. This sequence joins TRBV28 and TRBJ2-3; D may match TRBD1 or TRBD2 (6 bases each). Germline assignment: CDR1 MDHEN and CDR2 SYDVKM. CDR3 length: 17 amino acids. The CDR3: CASSLSWGAAGTDTRYF. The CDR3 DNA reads TGTGCCAGCAGTTTATCGTGGGGGGCGGCGGGCACAGATACGCGGTATTTT.

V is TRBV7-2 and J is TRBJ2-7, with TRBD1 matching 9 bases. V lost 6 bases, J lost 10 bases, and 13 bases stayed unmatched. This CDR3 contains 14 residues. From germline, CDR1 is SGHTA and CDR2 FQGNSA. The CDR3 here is CASSRPGQGEAQYF. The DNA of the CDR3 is TGTGCCAGCAGTCGCCCGGGACAGGGTGAGGCCCAGTACTTC.

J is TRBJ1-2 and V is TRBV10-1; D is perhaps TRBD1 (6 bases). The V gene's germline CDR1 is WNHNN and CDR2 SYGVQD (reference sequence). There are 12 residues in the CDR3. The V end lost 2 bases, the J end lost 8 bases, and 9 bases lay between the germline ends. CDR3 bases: TGCGCCAGCAGTGAGACAGGGCGCGGCTACACCTTC. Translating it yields CASSETGRGYTF.

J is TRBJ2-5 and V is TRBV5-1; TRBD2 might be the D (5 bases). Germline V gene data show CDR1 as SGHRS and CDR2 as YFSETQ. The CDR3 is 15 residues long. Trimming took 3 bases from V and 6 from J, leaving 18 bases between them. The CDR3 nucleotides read TGCGCCAGCAGCTGGGGAGAAACCTACTCTAAGACCCAGTACTTC. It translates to CASSWGETYSKTQYF.

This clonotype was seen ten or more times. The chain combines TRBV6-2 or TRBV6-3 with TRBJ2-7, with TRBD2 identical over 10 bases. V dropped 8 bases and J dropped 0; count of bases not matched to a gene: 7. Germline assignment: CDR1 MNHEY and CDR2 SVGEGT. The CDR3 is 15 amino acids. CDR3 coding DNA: TGTGCCAGCGGGCTAGCGGGGGTGCTCTCCTACGAGCAGTACTTC. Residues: CASGLAGVLSYEQYF.

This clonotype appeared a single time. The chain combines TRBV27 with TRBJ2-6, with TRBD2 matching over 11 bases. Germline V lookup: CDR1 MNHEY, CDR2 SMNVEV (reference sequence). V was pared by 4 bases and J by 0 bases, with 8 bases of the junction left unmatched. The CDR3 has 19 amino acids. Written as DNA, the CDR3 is TGTGCCAGCAGTTACCGAACTAGCGGGGGCCCCTCTGGGGCCAACGTCCTGACTTTC. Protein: CASSYRTSGGPSGANVLTF.

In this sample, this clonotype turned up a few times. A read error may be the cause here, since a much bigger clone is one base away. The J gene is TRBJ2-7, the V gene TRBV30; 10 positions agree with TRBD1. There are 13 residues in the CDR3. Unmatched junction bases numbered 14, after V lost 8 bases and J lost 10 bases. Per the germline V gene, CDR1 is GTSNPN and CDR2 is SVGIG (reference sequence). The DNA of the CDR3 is TGTGCCCGCTCCCTCGGGGACAGGGGTATTCAGTACTTC. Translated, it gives CARSLGDRGIQYF.